This TCR beta chain was sequenced for a study of cytomegalovirus exposure and HLA in healthy donors. The CDR3 length is 16 residues. CDR1 and CDR2 (germline): PRHDT, FYEKMQ (reference sequence). The junction had 18 bases not matched to a gene; V was cut back by 5 bases and J by 11 bases. It was with 60 Vbeta and 13 Jbeta primers that the PCR ran. Clones were read by immunoSEQ multiplex PCR, and TCRdb kept only the in-frame ones, dropping some. In the table there are 150,000 to 200,000 clones, about 80% of which are singletons. The sequenced material came from PBMCs. V gene TRBV13 combines with J gene TRBJ2-3; TRBD1 aligns across 8 bases. This receptor was taken from a woman under 30 in good health and CMV-seropositive. In DNA form, the CDR3 reads TGTGCCAGCAGCCCGAGACAGGGGCTCCAGGTACTAGGGCAGTATTTT. Its translation is CASSPRQGLQVLGQYF.